This T cell receptor (beta chain) was sequenced for a study of CD8+ T cells in alopecia areata. At the level of the study: Skin from roughly 6-13-month-old C3H/HeJ graft donors with spontaneous alopecia went to approximately 6-11-week-old female C3H/HeJ mice. Study-wide findings and caveats: Sequence data from scalp samples additionally include resident alphabeta T cells of normal skin. Elevated clonality characterized lesional scalp relative to normal scalp, particularly in alopecia totalis/universalis.

Isolated RNA was reverse transcribed into cDNA used as the sequencing template. TCRdb's copy holds only in-frame clones and misses some; the assay was immunoSEQ multiplex PCR. The sample presents about 300,000 clones, none singletons. The germline CDR1 and CDR2 sequences are FNHDT and SITEND (reference sequence). Trimming cost V 6 bases and J 3 bases, with 10 bases left between them. The CDR3 totals 14 residues. This clone was seen only a few times. The antigen remains undetermined. The genes are named according to mouse. With the read ending 3 residues before the CDR3 end, the germline J gene is used to fill in that end. After pooling, cutaneous lymph node cells were sorted with CD4, CD8alpha, NKG2D, NKG2ACE and other markers.

The source is a C3H/HeJ mouse with alopecia areata. This strain has MHC haplotype H2-k. Sequenced: CD4+ T cells sorted from a lymph node. The chain uses TRBV19 and TRBJ1-6; D not resolved. TRBJ1-6 is identified as an open reading frame with a role that is uncertain. CDR3 DNA (partial): TGTGCCAGCACCGAAAACAACTATAATTCGCCC. Its translation is CASTENNYNSP. The entire CDR3 sequence reads CASTENNYNSPLYF.